A selection of T cell receptor beta chains follows, all from one sample in a study of blood T cell repertoires in COVID-19. TCRdb's copy holds only in-frame clones and misses some; the assay was immunoSEQ multiplex PCR. The repertoire holds 83,000 or so clones, with over 70% as singletons. Sequencing input: peripheral blood. The receptors derive from a woman older than 75 with acute or convalescent COVID-19. CDR3s include the opening cysteine and the closing phenylalanine or tryptophan. The D gene is left open where the match is weak. Some rows have no size entry. The others give once, few or many, or a class for an expanded clone.

J gene: TRBJ2-7; clone size: many; D gene: TRBD1; V gene: TRBV7-3; CDR3 DNA: TGTGCCAGCAGCTCTACGACAGGGGACTACGAGCAGTACTTC; CDR3 protein: CASSSTTGDYEQYF
J gene: TRBJ2-1; clone size: .; D gene: TRBD2; V gene: TRBV7-9; CDR3 DNA: TGTGCCAGCAGCTTACTAGCGGGGGGCCTCAATGAGCAGTTCTTC; CDR3 protein: CASSLLAGGLNEQFF
J gene: TRBJ2-3; clone size: .; D gene: .; V gene: TRBV5-1; CDR3 DNA: TGCGCCAGCAGCTTGGTAGCCGGGGGTGGGCTACGGGGAGATACGCAGTATTTT; CDR3 protein: CASSLVAGGGLRGDTQYF
J gene: TRBJ1-2; clone size: few; D gene: .; V gene: TRBV30; CDR3 DNA: TGTGCCATGAAAGGTGGAGGGAACTATGGCTACACCTTC; CDR3 protein: CAMKGGGNYGYTF
J gene: TRBJ2-7; clone size: .; D gene: .; V gene: TRBV5-6; CDR3 DNA: TGTGCCAGCAGCTGGTGGGGGGACGAGCAGTACTTC; CDR3 protein: CASSWWGDEQYF
J gene: TRBJ2-3; clone size: once; D gene: .; V gene: TRBV3-1/TRBV3-2; CDR3 DNA: TGTGCCAGCAGCCGCTTCCTAGCAGATACGCAGTATTTT; CDR3 protein: CASSRFLADTQYF
J gene: TRBJ2-1; clone size: few; D gene: .; V gene: TRBV9; CDR3 DNA: TGTGCCAGCAGCTTGCTAAGCGGATCCGAGCAGTTCTTC; CDR3 protein: CASSLLSGSEQFF
J gene: TRBJ1-1; clone size: .; D gene: .; V gene: TRBV5-4; CDR3 DNA: TGTGCCAGCAGCTTGGGACAGACCATGAACACTGAAGCTTTCTTT; CDR3 protein: CASSLGQTMNTEAFF
J gene: TRBJ1-1; clone size: .; D gene: .; V gene: TRBV18; CDR3 DNA: TGTGCCAGCTCAGCAACTCAGAACACTGAAGCTTTCTTT; CDR3 protein: CASSATQNTEAFF
J gene: TRBJ2-3; clone size: few; D gene: .; V gene: TRBV7-9; CDR3 DNA: TGTGCCAGCAGCTTAGGGCAGAGCACAGATACGCAGTATTTT; CDR3 protein: CASSLGQSTDTQYF
J gene: TRBJ1-1; clone size: .; D gene: TRBD1; V gene: TRBV5-1; CDR3 DNA: TGCGCCAGCAGCCCGGGGACAGGATTCATGAACACTGAAGCTTTCTTT; CDR3 protein: CASSPGTGFMNTEAFF
J gene: TRBJ2-5; clone size: .; D gene: TRBD1; V gene: TRBV19; CDR3 DNA: TGTGCCAGTACTACGACAGGGGTGATGGAGACCCAGTACTTC; CDR3 protein: CASTTTGVMETQYF